These 5 T cell receptor beta chains originate from one sample sequenced in a study of Ad26.COV2.S vaccination and SARS-CoV-2 variants. The protocol was immunoSEQ multiplex PCR, while the TCRdb copy is restricted to in-frame clones and leaves out a portion. The sample lists 400,000 to 450,000 clones, about nine tenths occurring once. Treatment reported: 15 to 20 received Ad26.COV2.S at low or high dose, single or two shots; roughly 5 received placebo; per-sample allocation not given. Day 63 after the first vaccine or placebo injection was the time point for sampling. The sequenced sample was peripheral blood, obtained in a trial of Ad26.COV2.S vaccine versus placebo. The receptor set was obtained from a person between 18 and 65 years old who received the Ad26.COV2.S COVID-19 vaccine or a placebo.

A single count supports this clone. This chain uses TRBV19 with TRBJ1-3; D not certain. The length of the CDR3 is 15 residues. V lost 5 bases and J lost 0, with 11 bases in between. Looked up from germline, CDR1 is LNHDA and CDR2 is SQIVND (reference sequence). This CDR3 reads CASSATLSSGNTIYF. The CDR3 nucleotides are TGTGCCAGTAGTGCAACACTGAGCTCTGGAAACACCATATATTTT.

The rearrangement links TRBV12-5 to TRBJ2-1, with 9 bases matching TRBD1. CDR1 is LGHNT, CDR2 FRNRAP, per germline. The CDR3 spans 14 residues. V lost 5 bases to trimming and J lost 8 bases; unmatched junction nucleotides: 7. The DNA for the CDR3 is TGTGCTAGTGGTGAAGGACAGGGGAGGGATGAGCAGTTCTTC. Translating it yields CASGEGQGRDEQFF.

The chain is built from TRBV7-2 and TRBJ2-7; maybe TRBD2 (6 bases). The CDR3 is 13 amino acids. With 8 bases removed from V and 6 bases from J, the gap between germline ends came to 17 bases. CDR1 and CDR2 (germline): SGHTA, FQGNSA. The CDR3 DNA reads TGTGCCAGCCTGGTGCAAGCGGGTCGCGAGCAGTACTTC. As protein: CASLVQAGREQYF.

Note on this clone: The sample carries other DNA sequences with the same CDR3. In DNA form, the CDR3 reads TGTGCCATCAGTGAAAGGAGCTACGAGCAGTACTTC. Encoded protein: CAISERSYEQYF. The rearrangement uses TRBV10-3 and TRBJ2-7, with D uncertain. From germline, CDR1 is ENHRY and CDR2 SYGVKD. The CDR3 is 12 residues long. Trimming shortened V by 3 bases and J by 3 bases, and 6 bases separated the two germline ends.

This chain connects TRBV11-3 to TRBJ1-6; D possibly corresponds to TRBD1 (5 bases). Germline V CDR1 and CDR2: SGHNT, YENEEA. CDR3 length: 14 amino acids. V dropped 3 bases and J dropped 4 bases, with 7 bases sitting between them. The CDR3 DNA follows: TGTGCCAGCAGCTTCCGACAGTATAATTCACCCCTCCACTTT. Its translation is CASSFRQYNSPLHF.